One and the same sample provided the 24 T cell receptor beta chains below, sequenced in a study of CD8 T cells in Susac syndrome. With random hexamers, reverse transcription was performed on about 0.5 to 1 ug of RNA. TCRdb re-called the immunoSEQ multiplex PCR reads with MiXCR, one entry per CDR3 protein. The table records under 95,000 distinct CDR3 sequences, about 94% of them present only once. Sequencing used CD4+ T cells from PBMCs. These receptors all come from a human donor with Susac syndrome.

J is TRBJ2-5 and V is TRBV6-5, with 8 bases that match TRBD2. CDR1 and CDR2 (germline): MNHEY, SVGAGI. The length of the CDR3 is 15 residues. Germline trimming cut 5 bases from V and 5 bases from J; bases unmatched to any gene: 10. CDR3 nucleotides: TGTGCCAGCAGTCCCGGGGCGGGGGGAACCGAGACCCAGTACTTC. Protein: CASSPGAGGTETQYF.

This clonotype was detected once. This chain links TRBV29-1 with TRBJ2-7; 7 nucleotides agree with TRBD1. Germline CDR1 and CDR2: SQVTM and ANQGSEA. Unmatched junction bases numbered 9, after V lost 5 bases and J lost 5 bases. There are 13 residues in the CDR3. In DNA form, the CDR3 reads TGCAGCGTTACAGGGCCAGGGGGTAACGAGCAGTACTTC. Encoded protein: CSVTGPGGNEQYF.

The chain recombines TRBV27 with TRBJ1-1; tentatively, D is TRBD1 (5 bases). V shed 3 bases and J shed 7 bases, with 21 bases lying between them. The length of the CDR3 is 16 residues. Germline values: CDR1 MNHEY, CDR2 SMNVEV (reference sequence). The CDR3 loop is CASSFGALGYGHEAFF. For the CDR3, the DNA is TGTGCCAGCAGTTTTGGGGCCTTGGGGTACGGTCATGAAGCTTTCTTT.

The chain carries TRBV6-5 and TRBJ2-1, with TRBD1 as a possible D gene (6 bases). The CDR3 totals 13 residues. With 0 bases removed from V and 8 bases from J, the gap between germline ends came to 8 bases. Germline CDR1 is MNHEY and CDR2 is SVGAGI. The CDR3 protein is CASSYSAGDEQFF. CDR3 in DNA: TGTGCCAGCAGTTACTCGGCAGGGGATGAGCAGTTCTTC.

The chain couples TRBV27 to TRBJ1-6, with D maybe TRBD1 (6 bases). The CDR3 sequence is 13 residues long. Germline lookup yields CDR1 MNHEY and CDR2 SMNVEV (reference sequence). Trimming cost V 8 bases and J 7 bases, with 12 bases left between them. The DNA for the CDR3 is TGTGCCAGCTCACCCCAGGGGAATTCACCCCTCCACTTT. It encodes CASSPQGNSPLHF.

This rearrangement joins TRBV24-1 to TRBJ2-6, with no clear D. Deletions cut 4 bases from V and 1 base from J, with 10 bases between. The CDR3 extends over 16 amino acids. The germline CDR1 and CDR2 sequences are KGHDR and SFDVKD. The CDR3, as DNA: TGTGCCACCAGTGACCCGACCTCGTCTGGGGCCAACGTCCTGACTTTC. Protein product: CATSDPTSSGANVLTF.

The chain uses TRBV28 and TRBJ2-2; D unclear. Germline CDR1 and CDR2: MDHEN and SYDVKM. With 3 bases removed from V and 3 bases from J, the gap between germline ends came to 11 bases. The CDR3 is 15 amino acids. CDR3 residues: CASSFGRGYTGELFF. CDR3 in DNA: TGTGCCAGCAGTTTCGGGCGAGGATACACCGGGGAGCTGTTTTTT.

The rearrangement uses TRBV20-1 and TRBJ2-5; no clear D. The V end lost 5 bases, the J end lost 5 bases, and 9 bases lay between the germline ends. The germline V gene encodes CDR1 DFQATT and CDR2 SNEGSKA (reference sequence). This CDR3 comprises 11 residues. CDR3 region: CSALSLETQYF. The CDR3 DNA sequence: TGCAGTGCTTTATCGTTGGAGACCCAGTACTTC.

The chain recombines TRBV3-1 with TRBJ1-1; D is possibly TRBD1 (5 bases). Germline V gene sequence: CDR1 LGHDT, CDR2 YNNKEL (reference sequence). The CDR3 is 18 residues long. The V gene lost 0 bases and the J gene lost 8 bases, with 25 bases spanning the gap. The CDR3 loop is CASSQESRGTGDAPEAFF. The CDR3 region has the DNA TGTGCCAGCAGCCAAGAAAGTCGTGGTACAGGCGACGCGCCCGAAGCTTTCTTT.

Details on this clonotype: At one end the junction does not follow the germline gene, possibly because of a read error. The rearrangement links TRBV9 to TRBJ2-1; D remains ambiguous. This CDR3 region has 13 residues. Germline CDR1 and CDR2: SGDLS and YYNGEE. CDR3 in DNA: TGTGCCAGCAGCGCTCGGGCTTACAGTGAGCAGTTCTTC. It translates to CASSARAYSEQFF.

The CDR3 sequence: CSVSQGEGKLFF. Written as DNA, the CDR3 is TGCAGCGTTTCACAGGGGGAAGGAAAACTGTTTTTT. The rearrangement links TRBV29-1 to TRBJ1-4; 8 bases match TRBD1. V lost 5 bases to trimming and J lost 10 bases; unmatched junction nucleotides: 6. The CDR3 is 12 residues long. Germline V gene data show CDR1 as SQVTM and CDR2 as ANQGSEA.

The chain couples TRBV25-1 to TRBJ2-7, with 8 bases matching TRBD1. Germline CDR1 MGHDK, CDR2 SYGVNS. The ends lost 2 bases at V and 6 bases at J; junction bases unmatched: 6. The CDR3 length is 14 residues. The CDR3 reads CASSEHGQGREQYF. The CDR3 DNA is TGTGCCAGCAGTGAACATGGACAGGGCCGCGAGCAGTACTTC.

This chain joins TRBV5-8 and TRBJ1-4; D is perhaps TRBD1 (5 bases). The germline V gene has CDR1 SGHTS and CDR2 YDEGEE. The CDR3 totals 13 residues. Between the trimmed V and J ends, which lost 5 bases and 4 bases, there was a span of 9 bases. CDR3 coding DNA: TGTGCCAGCAGATCGAGGGGTAATGAAAAACTGTTTTTT. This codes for CASRSRGNEKLFF.

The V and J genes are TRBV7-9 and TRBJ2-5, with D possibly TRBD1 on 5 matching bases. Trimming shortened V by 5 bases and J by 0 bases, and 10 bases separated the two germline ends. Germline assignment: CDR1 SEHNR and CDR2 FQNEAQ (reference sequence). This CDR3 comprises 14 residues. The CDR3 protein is CASSGRQYQETQYF. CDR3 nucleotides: TGTGCCAGCAGCGGCAGACAGTACCAAGAGACCCAGTACTTC.

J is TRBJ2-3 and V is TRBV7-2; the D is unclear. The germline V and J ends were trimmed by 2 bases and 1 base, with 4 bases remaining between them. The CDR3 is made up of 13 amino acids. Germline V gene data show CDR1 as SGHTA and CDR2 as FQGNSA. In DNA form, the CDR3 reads TGTGCCAGCAGCTTACTAGGCACAGATACGCAGTATTTT. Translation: CASSLLGTDTQYF. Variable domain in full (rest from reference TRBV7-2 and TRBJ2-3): GAGVSQSPSNKVTEKGKDVELRCDPISGHTALYWYRQSLGQGLEFLIYFQGNSAPDKSGLPSDRFSAERTGGSVSTLTIQRTQQEDSAVYLCASSLLGTDTQYFGPGTRLTVL.

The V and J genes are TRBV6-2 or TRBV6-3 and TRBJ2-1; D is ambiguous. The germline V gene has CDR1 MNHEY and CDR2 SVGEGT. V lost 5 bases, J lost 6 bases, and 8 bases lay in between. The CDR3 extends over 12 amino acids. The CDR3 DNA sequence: TGTGCCAGCAGTAAGATGATCAATGAGCAGTTCTTC. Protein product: CASSKMINEQFF.

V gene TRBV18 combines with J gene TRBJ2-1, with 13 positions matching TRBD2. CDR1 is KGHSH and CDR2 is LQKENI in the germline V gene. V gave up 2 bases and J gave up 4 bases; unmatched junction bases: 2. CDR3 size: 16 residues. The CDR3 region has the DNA TGTGCCAGCTCACCAGGGACTAGCGGGGCGTACAATGAGCAGTTCTTC. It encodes CASSPGTSGAYNEQFF.

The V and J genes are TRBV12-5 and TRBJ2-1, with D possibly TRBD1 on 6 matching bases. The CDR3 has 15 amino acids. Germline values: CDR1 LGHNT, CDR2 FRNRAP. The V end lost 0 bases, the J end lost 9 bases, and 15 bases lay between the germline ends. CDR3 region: CASGLVLGAVVEQFF. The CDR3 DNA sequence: TGTGCTAGTGGTTTGGTACTGGGGGCGGTGGTTGAGCAGTTCTTC. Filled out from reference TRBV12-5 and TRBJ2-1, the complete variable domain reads DARVTQTPRHKVTEMGQEVTMRCQPILGHNTVFWYRQTMMQGLELLAYFRNRAPLDDSGMPKDRFSAEMPDATLATLKIQPSEPRDSAVYFCASGLVLGAVVEQFFGPGTRLTVL.

The CDR3 DNA follows: TGTGCCAGTAGTCCGGGAGCGGCGAACACCGGGGAGCTGTTTTTT. Its protein product is CASSPGAANTGELFF. This chain connects TRBV19 to TRBJ2-2; maybe TRBD2 (6 bases). V shed 5 bases and J shed 0 bases, with 10 bases lying between them. From germline, CDR1 is LNHDA and CDR2 SQIVND (reference sequence). The CDR3 extends over 15 amino acids.

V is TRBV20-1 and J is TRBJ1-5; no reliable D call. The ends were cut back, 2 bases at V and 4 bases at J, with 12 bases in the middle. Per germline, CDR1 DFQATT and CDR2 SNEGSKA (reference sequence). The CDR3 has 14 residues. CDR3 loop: CSARFFGINQPQHF. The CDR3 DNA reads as TGCAGTGCTAGATTCTTCGGGATAAATCAGCCCCAGCATTTT.

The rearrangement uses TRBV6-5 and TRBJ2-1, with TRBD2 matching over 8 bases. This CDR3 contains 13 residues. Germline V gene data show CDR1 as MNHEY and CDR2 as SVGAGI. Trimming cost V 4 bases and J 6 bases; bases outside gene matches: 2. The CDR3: CASSLTSVNEQFF. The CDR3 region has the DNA TGTGCCAGCAGTTTGACTAGCGTCAATGAGCAGTTCTTC.

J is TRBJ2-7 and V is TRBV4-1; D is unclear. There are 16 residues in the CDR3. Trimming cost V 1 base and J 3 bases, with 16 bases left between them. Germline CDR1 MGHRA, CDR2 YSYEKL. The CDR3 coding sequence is TGCGCCAGCAGCCAAGCCTTCCTCGTGACGGACTACGAGCAGTACTTC. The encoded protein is CASSQAFLVTDYEQYF.

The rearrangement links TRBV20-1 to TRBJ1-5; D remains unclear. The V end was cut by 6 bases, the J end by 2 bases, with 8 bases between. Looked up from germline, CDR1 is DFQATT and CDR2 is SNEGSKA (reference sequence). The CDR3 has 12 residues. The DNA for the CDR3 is TGCAGTGCGGGGAGGCGCAATCAGCCCCAGCATTTT. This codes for CSAGRRNQPQHF.

The CDR3 DNA reads TGTGCTAGTGGTTTAAGGCTCTACAATGAGCAGTTCTTC. Translating it yields CASGLRLYNEQFF. V gene TRBV12-5 combines with J gene TRBJ2-1; D is ambiguous. V lost 3 bases and J 3 bases, leaving 6 bases between the germline ends. The CDR3 covers 13 residues. The germline V gene encodes CDR1 LGHNT and CDR2 FRNRAP.